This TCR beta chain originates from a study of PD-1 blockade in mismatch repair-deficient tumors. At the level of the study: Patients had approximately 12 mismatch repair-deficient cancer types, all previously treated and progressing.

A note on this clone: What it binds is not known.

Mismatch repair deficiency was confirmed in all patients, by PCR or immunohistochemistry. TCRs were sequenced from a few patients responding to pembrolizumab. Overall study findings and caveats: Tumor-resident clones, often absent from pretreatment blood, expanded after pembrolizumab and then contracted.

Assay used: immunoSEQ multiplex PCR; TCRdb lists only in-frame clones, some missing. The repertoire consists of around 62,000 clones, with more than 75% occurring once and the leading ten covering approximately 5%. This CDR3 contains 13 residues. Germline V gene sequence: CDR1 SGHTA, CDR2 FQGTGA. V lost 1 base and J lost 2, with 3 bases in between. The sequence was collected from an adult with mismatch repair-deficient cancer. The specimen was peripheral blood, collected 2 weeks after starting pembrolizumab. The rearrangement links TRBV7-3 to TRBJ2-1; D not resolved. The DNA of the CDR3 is TGTGCCAGCAGCTTAAACACCTACAATGAGCAGTTCTTC. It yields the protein CASSLNTYNEQFF.